Listed here are 16 T cell receptor beta chains from one sample, sequenced in a study of cytomegalovirus exposure and HLA in healthy donors. Both 60 Vbeta primers and 13 Jbeta primers went into the PCR. Assay: immunoSEQ multiplex PCR; the TCRdb copy retains only in-frame clones and omits some. The table has under 150,000 clones, around 73% seen once. The sequencing sample was made of PBMCs. These receptors originate from a human donor in good health.

This clone has only one observation. The chain couples TRBV5-4 to TRBJ2-7; D possibly corresponds to TRBD2 (6 bases). CDR3 size: 16 residues. Trimming took off 0 bases at V and 2 bases at J, with 15 bases between the two ends. From germline, CDR1 is SGHNT and CDR2 YYREEE (reference sequence). The DNA of the CDR3 is TGTGCCAGCAGCTTGGAGGGTACTAGCCGCCCCTACGAGCAGTACTTC. Protein: CASSLEGTSRPYEQYF.

The table lists this clone with a few counts. The V gene is TRBV6-5, the J gene TRBJ2-5; the D is unclear. The CDR3 is made up of 15 amino acids. CDR1 is MNHEY, CDR2 SVGAGI, per germline. The V end was cut by 4 bases, the J end by 2 bases, with 14 bases between. The CDR3 loop is CASSLMVPVQETQYF. The DNA of the CDR3 is TGTGCCAGCAGTTTAATGGTCCCGGTACAAGAGACCCAGTACTTC.

The rearrangement joins TRBV4-2 to TRBJ2-1, with D uncertain. V lost 3 bases to trimming and J lost 3 bases, with 3 bases between them. CDR1 is LGHNA, CDR2 YNFKEQ, per germline. This CDR3 has 12 amino acids. This CDR3 reads CASSHIYNEQFF. In DNA, the CDR3 is TGTGCCAGCAGCCACATCTACAATGAGCAGTTCTTC.

J is TRBJ2-3 and V is TRBV7-3; 9 nucleotides align to TRBD2. The V gene end was trimmed by 7 bases and the J gene end by 0 bases; junction bases not matched to a gene: 5. Germline assignment: CDR1 SGHTA and CDR2 FQGTGA. This CDR3 is built from 15 residues. CDR3 protein: CASNLAGISTDTQYF. The CDR3 region has the DNA TGTGCCAGCAATCTAGCGGGAATCAGCACAGATACGCAGTATTTT.

V is TRBV30 and J is TRBJ2-7; D is perhaps TRBD2 (7 bases). The CDR3 loop spans 13 amino acids. Trimming removed 0 bases at V and 9 bases at J, with 15 bases between. Germline-derived CDR1 and CDR2 are GTSNPN and SVGIG (reference sequence). This CDR3 is CAWSVRGGSGQYF. In DNA, the CDR3 is TGTGCCTGGAGTGTAAGGGGGGGGTCGGGGCAGTACTTC. Looking up the rest from reference TRBV30 and TRBJ2-7 gives the full variable domain: SQTIHQWPATLVQPVGSPLSLECTVEGTSNPNLYWYRQAAGRGLQLLFYSVGIGQISSEVPQNLSASRPQDRQFILSSKKLLLSDSGFYLCAWSVRGGSGQYFGPGTRLTVT.

J is TRBJ2-7 and V is TRBV6-1, with a tentative D call TRBD2 (6 bases). V lost 4 bases, J lost 3 bases, and 13 bases lay in between. CDR1 is MNHNS and CDR2 is SASEGT in the germline V gene. The CDR3 is 14 amino acids. CDR3 nucleotide sequence: TGTGCCAGCAGTGCCCGGGACTCGATCTACGAGCAGTACTTC. The encoded protein is CASSARDSIYEQYF.

CDR3 coding DNA: TGTGCCAGCAGCTTAGGACAGATCTCTGGAAACACCATATATTTT. Residues: CASSLGQISGNTIYF. The chain joins TRBV13 to TRBJ1-3; D is undetermined. Germline lookup yields CDR1 PRHDT and CDR2 FYEKMQ (reference sequence). The CDR3 totals 15 residues. The germline V and J ends were trimmed by 0 bases and 0 bases, with 6 bases remaining between them.

The gene calls are TRBV5-6 and TRBJ1-6; 7 bases agree with TRBD1. Germline CDR1 reads SGHDT; CDR2 reads YYEEEE. The CDR3 spans 17 residues. V lost 4 bases to trimming and J lost 3 bases; unmatched junction nucleotides: 10. CDR3 protein: CASSLAGQLYYNSPLHF. CDR3 nucleotides: TGTGCCAGCAGCCTGGCGGGACAGCTTTACTATAATTCACCCCTCCACTTT.

In this sample, this clone turned up once. The rearrangement links TRBV12-5 to TRBJ1-5; perhaps TRBD1 as D (5 bases). The V and J ends lost 2 bases and 4 bases respectively, with 9 bases between them. The CDR3 has 14 residues. Per the germline V gene, CDR1 is LGHNT and CDR2 is FRNRAP. The CDR3 loop is CASGLLAGNQPQHF. The CDR3 DNA reads TGTGCTAGTGGTTTGTTGGCAGGGAATCAGCCCCAGCATTTT.

The chain couples TRBV6-1 to TRBJ1-4; no definite D call. Germline V gene lookup returns CDR1 MNHNS and CDR2 SASEGT. The CDR3 is 13 residues long. The V and J ends lost 3 bases and 7 bases respectively, with 9 bases between them. The CDR3 loop is CASSDSLREKLFF. The CDR3, as DNA: TGTGCCAGCAGTGACTCTCTACGTGAAAAACTGTTTTTT.

The gene calls are TRBV30 and TRBJ1-6; 8 bases match TRBD1. V shed 5 bases, J shed 2 bases, and the junction held 2 bases outside the gene matches. The CDR3 runs 14 residues. Germline V gives CDR1 GTSNPN, CDR2 SVGIG (reference sequence). The CDR3 DNA sequence: TGTGCCTGGGGGACAGGTGCCTATAATTCACCCCTCCACTTT. Translation: CAWGTGAYNSPLHF.

This chain uses TRBV20-1 with TRBJ1-2; no clear D gene. CDR3 length: 9 residues. Germline CDR1 is DFQATT and CDR2 is SNEGSKA (reference sequence). CDR3 sequence: CSAHFGYTF. In nucleotides, the CDR3 is TGCAGCGCGCATTTTGGCTACACCTTC.

The chain recombines TRBV4-1 with TRBJ1-3; tentative D call: TRBD1 (6 bases). Germline values: CDR1 MGHRA, CDR2 YSYEKL. This CDR3 is 18 amino acids long. Trimming took 2 bases from V and 1 from J, leaving 18 bases between them. CDR3 in DNA: TGCGCCAGCAGCCAACCCGTAAAACTCAGGGGATCTGGAAACACCATATATTTT. Translated: CASSQPVKLRGSGNTIYF.

This clone was counted only a few times. The chain couples TRBV5-1 to TRBJ2-7; D is unresolved. The CDR3 runs 13 residues. The germline gives CDR1 SGHRS, CDR2 YFSETQ. The V end was cut by 1 base, the J end by 4 bases, with 9 bases between. This CDR3 reads CASSLSLRYEQYF. Here the CDR3 DNA reads TGCGCCAGCAGCTTGAGCTTGCGTTACGAGCAGTACTTC.

The sample holds a few counts of this clone. The chain joins TRBV27 to TRBJ2-7, with no clear D. Germline loops: CDR1 MNHEY, CDR2 SMNVEV (reference sequence). V dropped 4 bases and J dropped 5 bases, with 9 bases sitting between them. The CDR3 runs to 12 residues. The CDR3 DNA reads TGTGCCAGCAGTTCAAAGACTGACGAGCAGTACTTC. Its translation: CASSSKTDEQYF.

The chain is built from TRBV7-9 and TRBJ1-3; D uncertain. V lost 5 bases and J 1 base, leaving 6 bases between the germline ends. This CDR3 is built from 13 residues. CDR1 is SEHNR, CDR2 FQNEAQ, per germline (reference sequence). The CDR3 reads CASSLPSGNTIYF. In DNA, the CDR3 is TGTGCCAGCAGCCTACCGTCTGGAAACACCATATATTTT.